This T cell receptor beta chain derives from a study of vaccination and CD4 T cells after COVID-19. At the level of the study: Post-vaccine sampling followed dose two by a median about 72 days (range 14 to 241). In culture, cells were exposed to overlapping spike peptides from SARS-CoV-2, HCoV-NL63, HCoV-OC43 and HCoV-229E.

Points on this clonotype: Antigen unknown.

Treatment noted: roughly 10-day PBMC culture with coronavirus spike peptide pools or control peptides (ViraFEST assay). The cultures had half their medium swapped for fresh IL-2 medium on days 3 and 7. The study sequenced cultured CD4+ T cell DNA using the Oncomine TCR Beta short-read assay. TCRdb passed the PCR reads through MiXCR, listing each CDR3 protein once. The top ten clones hold more than 15% of a sample with around 19,000 distinct CDR3 sequences, about 50% of them seen once. Germline values: CDR1 KGHDR, CDR2 SFDVKD. The CDR3 has 12 residues. V was cut by 1 base and J by 10 bases, with 9 bases left in between.

The V call is TRBV24-1, the J call TRBJ1-1; D uncertain. The source of this sequence is a human donor who had recovered from COVID-19. The sample was CD4+ T cells from blood, cultured in vitro, taken before SARS-CoV-2 vaccination. The CDR3 spells CATSDLRGIAFF. The CDR3 coding sequence is TGTGCCACCAGTGATTTACGAGGTATAGCTTTCTTT.